This T cell receptor beta chain derives from a study of T-cell reconstitution after alpha-beta-depleted transplantation in children. V lost 2 bases and J lost 3, with 5 bases in between. CDR1 is WNHNN and CDR2 is SYGVQD in the germline V gene (reference sequence). The CDR3 consists of 12 residues. This clonotype was recorded at least ten times. Preparation of the TCRbeta library used unique molecular identifiers. TCRdb reprocessed the PCR reads via MiXCR and lists one record per CDR3 protein. The repertoire holds approximately 97,000 distinct CDR3 sequences, roughly 7.1% seen once, with 16% in the top ten.

V usage is TRBV10-1 and J usage is TRBJ2-7; either TRBD1 or TRBD2 may fit D (5 bases each). This clonotype originated in a boy aged 2 to 10 with acute lymphoblastic leukemia, due to receive a stem cell transplant. Sequenced material: PBMCs, taken before TCRalphabeta/CD19-depleted stem cell transplant. CDR3 amino acids: CASSEGGYEQYF. CDR3 bases: TGCGCCAGCAGTGAGGGGGGCTACGAGCAGTACTTC.